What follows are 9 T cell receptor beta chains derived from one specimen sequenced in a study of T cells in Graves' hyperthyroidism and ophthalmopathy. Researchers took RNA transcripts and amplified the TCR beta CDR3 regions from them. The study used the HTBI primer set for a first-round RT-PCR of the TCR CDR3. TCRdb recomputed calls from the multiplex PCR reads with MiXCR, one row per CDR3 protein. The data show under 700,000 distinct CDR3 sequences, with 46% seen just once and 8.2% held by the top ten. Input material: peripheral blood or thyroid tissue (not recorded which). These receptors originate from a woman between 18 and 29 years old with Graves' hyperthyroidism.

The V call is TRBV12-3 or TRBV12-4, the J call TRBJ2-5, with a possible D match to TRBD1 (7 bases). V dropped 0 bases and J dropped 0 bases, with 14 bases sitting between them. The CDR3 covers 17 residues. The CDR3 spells CASSLAVGGQYQETQYF. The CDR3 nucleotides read TGTGCCAGCAGTTTAGCTGTGGGGGGACAGTACCAAGAGACCCAGTACTTC.

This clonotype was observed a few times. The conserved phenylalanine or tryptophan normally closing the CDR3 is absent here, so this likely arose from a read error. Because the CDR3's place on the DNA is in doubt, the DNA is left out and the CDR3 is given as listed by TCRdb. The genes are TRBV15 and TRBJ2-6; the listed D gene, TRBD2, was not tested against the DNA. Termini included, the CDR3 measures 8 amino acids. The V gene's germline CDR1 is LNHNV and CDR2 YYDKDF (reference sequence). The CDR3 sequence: CATSRVAG.

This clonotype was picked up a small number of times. This chain's CDR3 is CASSRGTSKRYEQYF. The CDR3 region has the DNA TGTGCCAGCAGCCGGGGGACTAGCAAACGATACGAGCAGTACTTC. The gene calls are TRBV7-2 and TRBJ2-7; 9 nucleotides line up with TRBD2. CDR1 is SGHTA, CDR2 FQGNSA, per germline. V shed 5 bases and J 4 bases; nucleotides not matched to a gene: 9. This CDR3 contains 15 residues.

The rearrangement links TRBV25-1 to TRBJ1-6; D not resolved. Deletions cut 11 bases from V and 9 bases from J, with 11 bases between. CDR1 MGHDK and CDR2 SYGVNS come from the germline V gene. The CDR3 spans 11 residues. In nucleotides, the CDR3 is TGTGCCTGGAGTGAGAGTTCACCCCTCCACTTT. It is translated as CAWSESSPLHF.

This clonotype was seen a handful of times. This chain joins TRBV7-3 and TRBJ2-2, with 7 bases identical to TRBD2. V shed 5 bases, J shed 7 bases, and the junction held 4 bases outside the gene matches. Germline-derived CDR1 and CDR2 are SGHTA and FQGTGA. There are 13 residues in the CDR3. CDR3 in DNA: TGTGCCAGCAGCCACGGGACTATCGGGGAGCTGTTTTTT. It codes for CASSHGTIGELFF.

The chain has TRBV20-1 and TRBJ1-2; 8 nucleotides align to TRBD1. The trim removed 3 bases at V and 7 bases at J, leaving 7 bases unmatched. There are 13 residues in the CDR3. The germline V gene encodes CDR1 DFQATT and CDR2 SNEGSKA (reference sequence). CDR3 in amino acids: CSASQGAYPGYTF. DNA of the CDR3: TGCAGTGCTAGTCAGGGGGCTTACCCTGGCTACACCTTC.

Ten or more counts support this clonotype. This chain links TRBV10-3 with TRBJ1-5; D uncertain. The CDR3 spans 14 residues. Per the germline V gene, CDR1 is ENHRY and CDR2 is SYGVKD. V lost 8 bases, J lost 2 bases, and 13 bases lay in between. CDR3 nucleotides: TGTGCCATCGATCGCCAGTGGGGCAATCAGCCCCAGCATTTT. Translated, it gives CAIDRQWGNQPQHF.

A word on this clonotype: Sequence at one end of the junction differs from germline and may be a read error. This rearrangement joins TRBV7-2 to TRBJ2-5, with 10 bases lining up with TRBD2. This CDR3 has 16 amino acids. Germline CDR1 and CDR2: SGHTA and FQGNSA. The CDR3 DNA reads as TGTGCCAGCAGTGCGGCCGGGACTAGCGTACAAGGGACCCAGTACTTC. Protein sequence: CASSAAGTSVQGTQYF.

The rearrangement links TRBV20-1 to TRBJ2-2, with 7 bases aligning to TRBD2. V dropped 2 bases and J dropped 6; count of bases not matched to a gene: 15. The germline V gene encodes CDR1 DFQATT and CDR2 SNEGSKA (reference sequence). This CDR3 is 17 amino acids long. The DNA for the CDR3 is TGCAGTGCTAGAAATCCGACGGCGGGAGTGCCACCCGGGGAGCTGTTTTTT. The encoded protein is CSARNPTAGVPPGELFF.